The present T cell receptor (beta chain) was sequenced within a study of tumor-infiltrating lymphocytes in primary liver carcinoma. The study's findings and limits: Just about 7-24% of leading clones were found in every one of five regions. Tumor-adjacent and tumor-blood pairs showed less overlap than tumor region pairs. A significantly higher top-250-clone fraction was found in tumors than in blood (p = 0.039).

This CDR3 contains 13 residues. From germline, CDR1 is MNHNY and CDR2 SVGAGI (reference sequence). The input was approximately 500 ng total RNA; TCR beta cDNA was made from it with a constant-region primer. Three nested multiplex PCR rounds of slightly modified ARM-PCR generated TCR beta libraries. Investigators reported that the first two PCR rounds, at 10 cycles each, used TRBV1-TRBV30 forward primers with a C-beta reverse primer. TCRdb re-derived calls from the multiplex PCR reads in MiXCR, one entry per CDR3 protein. This table has 90,000 to 100,000 distinct CDR3 sequences, approximately 68% appearing once. This clonotype has just one count. Its matching antigen is unknown. Relative to the germline gene, one junction end is altered; a read error may explain this. From about 19-30 mg of unsorted bulk tissue, DNA and RNA were co-extracted together.

The sequenced sample was liver tumor tissue from sampling region 5. Subset: tumor region T5, tumor centre. The J gene is TRBJ2-1, the V gene TRBV6-6; D tentatively fits TRBD1 or TRBD2 (5 bases each). The sequence came from a woman aged 55-70 years with primary liver carcinoma and hepatitis B virus infection. In nucleotides, the CDR3 is TGTGCTAGCACCCACGAGGGGAAGGATGAGCAGTTCTTC. Translated: CASTHEGKDEQFF.